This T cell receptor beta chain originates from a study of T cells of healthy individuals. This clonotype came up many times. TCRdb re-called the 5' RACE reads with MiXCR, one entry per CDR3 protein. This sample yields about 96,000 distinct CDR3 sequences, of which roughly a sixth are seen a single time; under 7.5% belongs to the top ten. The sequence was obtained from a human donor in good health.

CDR3 region: CASSPGAGVYNEQFF. In DNA form, the CDR3 reads TGTGCCAGCAGCCCCGGGGCGGGAGTCTACAATGAGCAGTTCTTC. The rearrangement links TRBV7-3 to TRBJ2-1; 7 bases fit TRBD2. The CDR3 consists of 15 residues. The trim removed 5 bases at V and 3 bases at J, leaving 7 bases unmatched. From germline, CDR1 is SGHTA and CDR2 FQGTGA.